The 31 T cell receptor beta chains below were found in one sample sequenced in a study of CD8 T cells in ankylosing spondylitis. TCRdb reprocessed the 5' RACE reads via MiXCR and lists one record per CDR3 protein. The profile shows 39,000 or so distinct CDR3 sequences, 3% to 3.5% of them singletons. The sequenced sample consisted of blood, either unsorted or a sorted T cell fraction (not recorded which). These receptors were taken from a male donor with ankylosing spondylitis or in good health (not recorded which).

The table lists this clonotype with many counts. V and J are TRBV9 and TRBJ2-3, with 10 positions matching TRBD2. The J segment lost 4 bases and the V segment lost 4 bases, leaving 6 bases of the junction unmatched. Germline-derived CDR1 and CDR2 are SGDLS and YYNGEE. There are 15 residues in the CDR3. CDR3 protein: CASSFQRGGPDTQYF. For the CDR3, the DNA is TGTGCCAGCAGCTTCCAGCGGGGGGGCCCAGATACGCAGTATTTT. The complete variable domain, with remaining parts taken from reference TRBV9 and TRBJ2-3, reads DSGVTQTPKHLITATGQRVTLRCSPRSGDLSVYWYQQSLDQGLQFLIQYYNGEERAKGNILERFSAQQFPDLHSELNLSSLELGDSALYFCASSFQRGGPDTQYFGPGTRLTVL.

The sample holds many counts of this clonotype. V is TRBV9 and J is TRBJ2-5; 8 nucleotides align to TRBD2. Germline V CDR1 and CDR2: SGDLS, YYNGEE. The CDR3 consists of 15 residues. The ends lost 0 bases at V and 9 bases at J; junction bases unmatched: 10. CDR3 residues: CASSVDSGDLGAQYF. In nucleotides, the CDR3 is TGTGCCAGCAGCGTAGATAGCGGGGACCTGGGGGCCCAGTACTTC.

In its sample, this clonotype was seen many times. The chain couples TRBV9 to TRBJ2-2; D is undetermined. Germline V gene sequence: CDR1 SGDLS, CDR2 YYNGEE. The CDR3 runs to 14 residues. Trimming cost V 2 bases and J 2 bases, with 7 bases left between them. CDR3 sequence: CASSVMENTGELFF. The CDR3 nucleotides are TGTGCCAGCAGCGTCATGGAAAACACCGGGGAGCTGTTTTTT.

V and J are TRBV9 and TRBJ2-1; D is unclear. From germline, CDR1 is SGDLS and CDR2 YYNGEE. This CDR3 has 16 amino acids. V dropped 0 bases and J dropped 0 bases, with 10 bases sitting between them. The CDR3 nucleotides are TGTGCCAGCAGCGTAGGAGGAGAAAGCTCCTACAATGAGCAGTTCTTC. This gives the protein CASSVGGESSYNEQFF.

This clonotype has at least ten counts. J is TRBJ2-1 and V is TRBV9; TRBD2 matches at 9 bases. The V and J ends lost 0 bases and 4 bases, in that order; junction bases with no gene match: 2. The CDR3 is 15 residues long. Germline V gene lookup returns CDR1 SGDLS and CDR2 YYNGEE. The CDR3 nucleotides read TGTGCCAGCAGCGTAGCGCTAGCGGGGTACAATGAGCAGTTCTTC. Its translation: CASSVALAGYNEQFF.

The sample holds many counts of this clonotype. V and J are TRBV9 and TRBJ2-2, with D tentatively TRBD1 or TRBD2 (5 bases each). The CDR3 is made up of 17 amino acids. Germline V gene lookup returns CDR1 SGDLS and CDR2 YYNGEE. The V and J ends lost 2 bases and 0 bases respectively, with 14 bases between them. CDR3 in amino acids: CASSVLGAAANTGELFF. CDR3 in DNA: TGTGCCAGCAGCGTGCTCGGGGCCGCGGCGAACACCGGGGAGCTGTTTTTT.

This clonotype was counted ten times or more. One junction end disagrees with the germline gene, perhaps due to a read error. This rearrangement joins TRBV9 to TRBJ2-1; 12 bases are a match to TRBD2. This CDR3 contains 15 residues. Germline CDR1 and CDR2: SGDLS and YYNGEE. Written as DNA, the CDR3 is TGTGCCAGCAGCACTCTAGCGGGGGGGCCGAATGCGCAGTTCTTC. Translated: CASSTLAGGPNAQFF.

This clonotype appeared many times. The V call is TRBV9, the J call TRBJ1-1; D unclear. This CDR3 region has 14 residues. V lost 2 bases and J 4 bases, leaving 12 bases between the germline ends. CDR1 and CDR2 from the germline V gene are SGDLS and YYNGEE. CDR3 amino acids: CASSVLDMGTEAFF. CDR3 in DNA: TGTGCCAGCAGCGTTCTGGATATGGGCACTGAAGCTTTCTTT.

This clonotype was counted many times. This chain links TRBV9 with TRBJ2-3, with TRBD2 matching over 7 bases. Germline V gives CDR1 SGDLS, CDR2 YYNGEE. This CDR3 has 14 amino acids. With V trimmed by 4 bases and J by 3 bases, 5 bases remained unmatched. CDR3 amino acids: CASSTGGGTDTQYF. Written as DNA, the CDR3 is TGTGCCAGCAGCACAGGCGGGGGAACAGATACGCAGTATTTT.

At least ten counts were recorded for this clonotype. The chain carries TRBV9 and TRBJ1-6, with D perhaps TRBD1 (5 bases). Germline CDR1 reads SGDLS; CDR2 reads YYNGEE. The CDR3 has 15 residues. V lost 0 bases and J 8 bases, leaving 12 bases between the germline ends. CDR3 nucleotide sequence: TGTGCCAGCAGCGTAGAAGGGGAACAACATTCACCCCTCCACTTT. Protein: CASSVEGEQHSPLHF.

This clonotype was seen many times. The chain employs TRBV9 and TRBJ1-2; weak D call: TRBD1 (6 bases). Per germline, CDR1 SGDLS and CDR2 YYNGEE. The V end was cut by 0 bases, the J end by 4 bases, with 16 bases between. CDR3 length: 16 amino acids. CDR3 in DNA: TGTGCCAGCAGCGTAGTCCCGGGACAAGGAATCTATGGCTACACCTTC. Translation: CASSVVPGQGIYGYTF.

This clonotype was counted at least ten times. The V gene is TRBV9, the J gene TRBJ2-2; 9 nucleotides agree with TRBD2. The V and J ends lost 4 bases and 1 base, in that order; junction bases with no gene match: 5. From germline, CDR1 is SGDLS and CDR2 YYNGEE. This CDR3 has 16 amino acids. The DNA for the CDR3 is TGTGCCAGCAGCCTTAGCGGGAGTTTGAACACCGGGGAGCTGTTTTTT. This codes for CASSLSGSLNTGELFF. The entire variable domain, with the rest obtained from reference TRBV9 and TRBJ2-2, is as follows: DSGVTQTPKHLITATGQRVTLRCSPRSGDLSVYWYQQSLDQGLQFLIQYYNGEERAKGNILERFSAQQFPDLHSELNLSSLELGDSALYFCASSLSGSLNTGELFFGEGSRLTVL.

This clonotype was picked up many times. This chain connects TRBV9 to TRBJ2-1; TRBD2 is a possible D gene (5 bases). Germline-derived CDR1 and CDR2 are SGDLS and YYNGEE. This CDR3 region has 14 residues. Between the trimmed V and J ends, which lost 2 bases and 4 bases, there was a span of 10 bases. CDR3: CASSVDSAYNEQFF. CDR3 nucleotides: TGTGCCAGCAGCGTTGATAGCGCTTACAATGAGCAGTTCTTC.

This clonotype was counted at least ten times. The genes are TRBV9 and TRBJ1-6, with TRBD1 identical over 12 bases. J gave up 10 bases and V 0 bases, and 5 bases lay outside the gene matches. There are 16 residues in the CDR3. In germline, CDR1 is SGDLS, CDR2 YYNGEE. The CDR3 spells CASSVARDRGLSPLHF. As DNA, the CDR3 is TGTGCCAGCAGCGTAGCCCGGGACAGGGGGCTGTCACCCCTCCACTTT.

In its sample, this clonotype was seen many times. This sequence joins TRBV9 and TRBJ2-3, with a tentative D call TRBD2 (5 bases). Germline CDR1 reads SGDLS; CDR2 reads YYNGEE. Trimming shortened V by 3 bases and J by 0 bases, and 17 bases separated the two germline ends. This CDR3 contains 17 residues. The CDR3 DNA reads as TGTGCCAGCAGCGAATATGAACCCGGGATCAGCACAGATACGCAGTATTTT. Protein: CASSEYEPGISTDTQYF.

This clonotype showed up many times. The CDR3 sequence: CASSPGTPNTGELFF. The DNA of the CDR3 is TGTGCCAGCAGCCCCGGGACACCGAACACCGGGGAGCTGTTTTTT. This sequence joins TRBV9 and TRBJ2-2; a possible D gene is TRBD1 (6 bases). V was clipped by 4 bases and J by 0 bases, with 10 bases between them. There are 15 residues in the CDR3. Germline-derived CDR1 and CDR2 are SGDLS and YYNGEE.

This clonotype occurred many times. The V call is TRBV9, the J call TRBJ2-1; the D call may be TRBD1 or TRBD2 (6 bases each). The CDR3 runs 15 residues. Trimming shortened V by 0 bases and J by 5 bases, and 12 bases separated the two germline ends. Germline V gene sequence: CDR1 SGDLS, CDR2 YYNGEE. The CDR3 is CASSVDGGAHNEQFF. The CDR3 region has the DNA TGTGCCAGCAGCGTAGACGGGGGCGCTCACAATGAGCAGTTCTTC. Based on the CDR3 plus reference TRBV9 and TRBJ2-1, the full variable domain is DSGVTQTPKHLITATGQRVTLRCSPRSGDLSVYWYQQSLDQGLQFLIQYYNGEERAKGNILERFSAQQFPDLHSELNLSSLELGDSALYFCASSVDGGAHNEQFFGPGTRLTVL.

This clonotype was counted many times. This chain uses TRBV9 with TRBJ2-1; 10 positions match TRBD2. This CDR3 has 15 amino acids. V dropped 4 bases and J dropped 10; count of bases not matched to a gene: 11. Looked up from germline, CDR1 is SGDLS and CDR2 is YYNGEE. The CDR3 reads CASSIGVAGGREQFF. The CDR3, as DNA: TGTGCCAGCAGCATTGGAGTAGCGGGAGGACGAGAGCAGTTCTTC. Combining the CDR3 with reference TRBV9 and TRBJ2-1 gives the whole variable domain DSGVTQTPKHLITATGQRVTLRCSPRSGDLSVYWYQQSLDQGLQFLIQYYNGEERAKGNILERFSAQQFPDLHSELNLSSLELGDSALYFCASSIGVAGGREQFFGPGTRLTVL.

This clonotype was observed a few times. The chain employs TRBV9 and TRBJ2-5; D is undetermined. Deletions cut 3 bases from V and 1 base from J, with 7 bases between. Germline lookup yields CDR1 SGDLS and CDR2 YYNGEE. CDR3 length: 13 amino acids. CDR3 nucleotides: TGTGCCAGCAGCGGGGGATTCCAAGAGACCCAGTACTTC. Translation gives CASSGGFQETQYF.

This clonotype showed up many times. V gene TRBV9 combines with J gene TRBJ2-3; D not resolved. The ends were cut back, 0 bases at V and 0 bases at J, with 11 bases in the middle. CDR3 length: 16 amino acids. Looked up from germline, CDR1 is SGDLS and CDR2 is YYNGEE. This CDR3 reads CASSVGPGSSTDTQYF. In nucleotides, the CDR3 is TGTGCCAGCAGCGTAGGTCCAGGCTCTAGCACAGATACGCAGTATTTT.

Many counts were recorded for this clonotype. The chain uses TRBV9 and TRBJ2-2; D is unresolved. Germline V gene lookup returns CDR1 SGDLS and CDR2 YYNGEE. CDR3 length equals 14 residues. The V gene lost 0 bases and the J gene lost 4 bases, with 7 bases spanning the gap. CDR3: CASSVGVGTGELFF. The CDR3 DNA sequence: TGTGCCAGCAGCGTAGGGGTGGGCACCGGGGAGCTGTTTTTT.

This clonotype was observed at least ten times. The rearrangement uses TRBV9 and TRBJ2-2, with 13 bases matching TRBD2. The length of the CDR3 is 17 residues. Germline V gene data show CDR1 as SGDLS and CDR2 as YYNGEE. With 1 base clipped from V and 7 bases from J, the junction kept 7 bases outside the gene matches. The CDR3 protein is CASSVTSGGASGGELFF. The DNA for the CDR3 is TGTGCCAGCAGCGTAACTAGCGGGGGGGCCTCGGGCGGGGAGCTGTTTTTT.

This clonotype was detected many times. The gene calls are TRBV9 and TRBJ1-1; no reliable D call. CDR1 and CDR2 (germline): SGDLS, YYNGEE. This CDR3 is 14 amino acids long. V was trimmed by 3 bases and J by 0 bases, leaving 9 bases between them. The DNA for the CDR3 is TGTGCCAGCAGCGAACGCTCCATGAACACTGAAGCTTTCTTT. It translates to CASSERSMNTEAFF.

This clonotype was counted many times. The chain's CDR3 is CASSVVGAGSEAFF. The CDR3 DNA sequence: TGTGCCAGCAGCGTAGTGGGGGCCGGTTCTGAAGCTTTCTTT. The rearrangement joins TRBV9 to TRBJ1-1, with D maybe TRBD1 (6 bases). The V end was cut by 0 bases, the J end by 6 bases, with 12 bases between. CDR1 and CDR2 (germline): SGDLS, YYNGEE. The CDR3 loop spans 14 amino acids.

This chain joins TRBV10-1 and TRBJ1-4, with D tentatively TRBD1 (5 bases). CDR1 and CDR2 (germline): WNHNN, SYGVQD (reference sequence). The CDR3 has 16 residues. V gave up 7 bases and J gave up 0 bases, with 15 bases separating them. CDR3 residues: CASIPGRKTTNEKLFF. CDR3 coding DNA: TGCGCCAGCATTCCGGGACGGAAAACAACTAATGAAAAACTGTTTTTT.

J is TRBJ2-7 and V is TRBV7-5; the table's D call, TRBD1, was not checked against the DNA. TRBV7-5 is labeled a pseudogene. This CDR3 has 20 residues. The CDR3 DNA follows: TGCAGCTCTGTGTCTCCTGGCAGCAGAGGCGAGCGGGGGCCAACCTACGAGCAGTACGTC. Its translation is CSSVSPGSRGERGPTYEQYV.

This clonotype has a count of ten or more. V gene TRBV9 combines with J gene TRBJ2-1; no clear D gene. The germline CDR1 and CDR2 sequences are SGDLS and YYNGEE. V gave up 6 bases and J gave up 3 bases, with 7 bases separating them. The CDR3 runs to 12 residues. CDR3 bases: TGTGCCAGCACCAACGGCTACAATGAGCAGTTCTTC. Its translation: CASTNGYNEQFF.

This clonotype was counted at least ten times. The chain has TRBV9 and TRBJ1-2, with D perhaps TRBD1 (5 bases). CDR3 size: 13 residues. CDR1 is SGDLS, CDR2 YYNGEE, per germline. V was pared by 4 bases and J by 4 bases, with 11 bases between. The CDR3 reads CASSLQETYGYTF. CDR3 nucleotides: TGTGCCAGCAGCTTACAGGAAACCTATGGCTACACCTTC.

This clonotype was seen repeatedly, ten times or more. The chain joins TRBV6-4 to TRBJ2-3; possible D gene TRBD2, 6 bases. Germline CDR1 and CDR2: MRHNA and SNTAGT. Trimming left V 2 bases short and J 1 base short, with 31 bases between. CDR3 size: 22 residues. The CDR3 DNA sequence: TGTGCCAGCAGTGACAGGGACGAAAGGGCCGAATTCTCTCCGGGGGGCACAGATACGCAGTATTTT. It specifies CASSDRDERAEFSPGGTDTQYF.

At least ten counts were recorded for this clonotype. V is TRBV9 and J is TRBJ2-1, with 11 bases that match TRBD2. The CDR3 extends over 17 amino acids. The junction had 4 bases not matched to a gene; V was cut back by 2 bases and J by 0 bases. Germline V CDR1 and CDR2: SGDLS, YYNGEE. CDR3 in amino acids: CASSVGTSGASYNEQFF. The CDR3 DNA is TGTGCCAGCAGCGTGGGGACTAGCGGAGCCTCCTACAATGAGCAGTTCTTC.

This clonotype occurred many times. The rearrangement joins TRBV9 to TRBJ2-2, with D uncertain. Between the trimmed V and J ends, which lost 3 bases and 5 bases, there was a span of 23 bases. The CDR3 extends over 18 amino acids. The germline CDR1 and CDR2 sequences are SGDLS and YYNGEE. The CDR3 loop reads CASSGTTRTSIRTGELFF. The CDR3 DNA follows: TGTGCCAGCAGCGGAACTACAAGAACTTCAATTCGGACCGGGGAGCTGTTTTTT.